The 8 T cell receptor beta chains presented below share a single source sample, sequenced in a study of blood T cells in healthy people across ages. A second 7 to 11 cycle PCR used barcoded and J-beta primers. MiXCR was run by TCRdb on the 5' RACE reads, yielding one entry per CDR3 protein. The table includes 650,000 to 1,000,000 distinct CDR3 sequences, approximately 35% detected once. The material sequenced was blood. These receptor sequences come from a man younger than 30 in good health.

This clonotype is a singleton in its sample. V and J are TRBV15 and TRBJ2-4; maybe TRBD1 (6 bases). Deletions cut 2 bases from V and 0 bases from J, with 20 bases between. The germline V gene encodes CDR1 LNHNV and CDR2 YYDKDF (reference sequence). This CDR3 has 19 amino acids. CDR3 bases: TGTGCCACCAGCAGAACTCCAACAGGGAATGAGCTAGCCAAAAACATTCAGTACTTC. Its protein is CATSRTPTGNELAKNIQYF.

This clonotype was seen just once. V gene TRBV7-2 combines with J gene TRBJ2-2, with TRBD1 identical over 7 bases. With 0 bases clipped from V and 5 bases from J, the junction kept 6 bases outside the gene matches. This CDR3 is 16 amino acids long. Germline V gene data show CDR1 as SGHTA and CDR2 as FQGNSA. The CDR3 DNA follows: TGTGCCAGCAGCTTAGCGCTAGGGGGCTTAACCGGGGAGCTGTTTTTT. This translates into CASSLALGGLTGELFF.

This clonotype appeared a few times. The chain has TRBV6-6 and TRBJ1-4; 9 bases align to TRBD1. The CDR3 has 17 residues. Germline loops: CDR1 MNHNY, CDR2 SVGAGI (reference sequence). Trimming took 5 bases from V and 3 from J; bases not matched to a gene: 10. For the CDR3, the DNA is TGTGCCAGCAGTAGAACAGGGGGCGGGTTGGCTAATGAAAAACTGTTTTTT. Protein product: CASSRTGGGLANEKLFF.

This clonotype was recorded a few times. The V and J genes are TRBV4-2 and TRBJ1-5; D may be TRBD1 (5 bases). V lost 0 bases, J lost 1 base, and 10 bases lay in between. Germline V gene data show CDR1 as LGHNA and CDR2 as YNFKEQ. The length of the CDR3 is 16 residues. This CDR3 is CASSQDPDRSNQPQHF. As DNA, the CDR3 is TGTGCCAGCAGCCAAGACCCCGACAGAAGCAATCAGCCCCAGCATTTT.

A note on this clonotype: The germline gene is not matched at one end of the junction; a read error may be the cause. The V call is TRBV24-1, the J call TRBJ1-1; D not resolved. CDR3 length: 13 amino acids. The germline V gene has CDR1 KGHDR and CDR2 SFDVKD. The DNA for the CDR3 is TGTGCCACCGGTGAGGCCGGGGACACTGAAGCTTTCTTT. It specifies CATGEAGDTEAFF.

This clonotype was detected ten times or more. The rearrangement uses TRBV12-3 or TRBV12-4 and TRBJ1-2, with D uncertain. V lost 1 base, J lost 8 bases, and 8 bases lay in between. The CDR3 runs to 12 residues. The CDR3 reads CASSLGSLGYTF. In DNA form, the CDR3 reads TGTGCCAGCAGTTTAGGTTCCCTCGGCTACACCTTC.

This chain links TRBV2 with TRBJ2-5; D ambiguous. The CDR3 covers 13 residues. V was cut by 4 bases and J by 5 bases, with 11 bases left in between. CDR1 SNHLY and CDR2 FYNNEI come from the germline V gene. The CDR3 sequence: CASSAPVEETQYF. DNA of the CDR3: TGTGCCAGCAGTGCCCCTGTTGAGGAGACCCAGTACTTC. Looking up the rest from reference TRBV2 and TRBJ2-5 gives the full variable domain: EPEVTQTPSHQVTQMGQEVILRCVPISNHLYFYWYRQILGQKVEFLVSFYNNEISEKSEIFDDQFSVERPDGSNFTLKIRSTKLEDSAMYFCASSAPVEETQYFGPGTRLLVL.

V and J are TRBV6-4 and TRBJ1-2; 7 nucleotides agree with TRBD1. V lost 3 bases, J lost 6 bases, and 10 bases stayed unmatched. Germline V CDR1 and CDR2: MRHNA, SNTAGT. CDR3 size: 15 residues. CDR3 DNA sequence: TGTGCCAGCAGTGAGGCCACTGGACAGGCCCATGGCTACACCTTC. Its protein product is CASSEATGQAHGYTF.